This TCR beta chain was retrieved from a study of cytomegalovirus exposure and HLA in healthy donors. Turning to the study itself: The 100 million to 140 million unique TCR beta sequences, from some 170 million T cells, were found by an earlier analysis.

PCR amplification relied on 60 Vbeta primers (plus 13 Jbeta primers). The assay was immunoSEQ multiplex PCR, and TCRdb's table has in-frame clones only and misses some. Here the sample spans about 240,000 clones, over 70% being singletons. Looked up from germline, CDR1 is SGHTA and CDR2 is FQGTGA. V lost 1 base and J 0 bases, leaving 5 bases between the germline ends. The CDR3 spans 14 residues. This clonotype originated in a woman between 55 and 75 years old in good health and CMV-seropositive. The chain uses TRBV7-3 and TRBJ2-3, with D unresolved. The sequenced material came from PBMCs. The CDR3 nucleotides are TGTGCCAGCAGCTTAATGGGCAGCACAGATACGCAGTATTTT. This sequence encodes CASSLMGSTDTQYF.